What follows are 21 T cell receptor beta chains derived from one specimen sequenced in a study of blood T cell repertoires in COVID-19. The assay was immunoSEQ multiplex PCR, and TCRdb's table has in-frame clones only and misses some. The sample includes 70,000 to 80,000 clones, about 86% seen only once; the top ten take more than 10%. Specimen: peripheral blood. The receptors were sampled from a human donor in a cohort sampled during active COVID-19.

The chain is built from TRBV6-5 and TRBJ1-1, with D possibly matching TRBD1 (6 bases). In germline, CDR1 is MNHEY, CDR2 SVGAGI. The V and J ends lost 0 bases and 1 base respectively, with 9 bases between them. The CDR3 consists of 15 residues. The chain's CDR3 is CASSYSGTPNTEAFF. CDR3 DNA: TGTGCCAGCAGTTACTCTGGGACACCGAACACTGAAGCTTTCTTT.

The chain recombines TRBV5-1 with TRBJ1-4, with TRBD1 matching 11 bases. Trimming removed 3 bases from V and 7 bases from J; junction bases left unmatched: 5. This CDR3 spans 15 amino acids. Per the germline V gene, CDR1 is SGHRS and CDR2 is YFSETQ. Written as DNA, the CDR3 is TGCGCCAGCAGCTCAAGAGGGACAGGGGGTGAAAAACTGTTTTTT. This gives the protein CASSSRGTGGEKLFF.

The gene calls are TRBV6-6 and TRBJ2-1; D might be TRBD1 (6 bases). CDR1 MNHNY and CDR2 SVGAGI come from the germline V gene (reference sequence). The CDR3 is 14 residues long. The V gene lost 2 bases and the J gene lost 7 bases, with 12 bases spanning the gap. CDR3 loop: CASSYGTQGNEQFF. The CDR3 DNA is TGTGCCAGCAGTTACGGGACACAGGGAAATGAGCAGTTCTTC.

This clone was seen only a few times. V is TRBV11-2 and J is TRBJ1-5, with D unresolved. The CDR3 contains 13 residues. Trimming took 1 base from V and 7 from J, leaving 8 bases between them. Per the germline V gene, CDR1 is SGHAT and CDR2 is FQNNGV. Here the CDR3 DNA reads TGTGCCAGCAGCTTAGTTCTAGGCCAGCCCCAGCATTTT. Residues: CASSLVLGQPQHF.

The V gene is TRBV5-6, the J gene TRBJ1-1; 8 bases are a match to TRBD1. J was trimmed by 10 bases and V by 3 bases; bases with no gene match: 2. Germline V gene lookup returns CDR1 SGHDT and CDR2 YYEEEE. This CDR3 contains 11 residues. The DNA of the CDR3 is TGTGCCAGCAGCTCCGACAGGGGAGCTTTCTTT. Amino acids: CASSSDRGAFF.

This clone has just one count. For the CDR3, the DNA is TGTGCCAGCAGCCCCCAGGACAGGGCCCCCTACGAGCAGTACTTC. Amino acids: CASSPQDRAPYEQYF. The genes are TRBV13 and TRBJ2-7; 8 nucleotides align to TRBD1. CDR3 length: 15 amino acids. Germline V lookup: CDR1 PRHDT, CDR2 FYEKMQ (reference sequence). V was clipped by 5 bases and J by 2 bases; unmatched bases: 8. The full variable domain, rest sourced from reference TRBV13 and TRBJ2-7, is AAGVIQSPRHLIKEKRETATLKCYPIPRHDTVYWYQQGPGQDPQFLISFYEKMQSDKGSIPDRFSAQQFSDYHSELNMSSLELGDSALYFCASSPQDRAPYEQYFGPGTRLTVT.

This clone was observed a single time. This chain links TRBV25-1 with TRBJ1-5; possibly TRBD1 for D (6 bases). The V end lost 7 bases, the J end lost 6 bases, and 25 bases lay between the germline ends. The germline CDR1 and CDR2 sequences are MGHDK and SYGVNS. The CDR3 extends over 17 amino acids. The CDR3 coding sequence is TGTGCCAGCAAGGCTGAGGGGGGCGGGGGATTCGGTCAGCCCCAGCATTTT. It translates to CASKAEGGGGFGQPQHF.

The chain joins TRBV5-8 to TRBJ2-1; a possible D gene is TRBD1 (5 bases). Germline CDR1 and CDR2: SGHTS and YDEGEE. V was pared by 2 bases and J by 0 bases, with 9 bases between. The CDR3 has 15 amino acids. The CDR3, as DNA: TGTGCCAGCAGCTTTAGGGGAAGCTCCTACAATGAGCAGTTCTTC. Translation gives CASSFRGSSYNEQFF.

The V call is TRBV7-9, the J call TRBJ1-1; TRBD1 is a possible D gene (6 bases). Germline V gives CDR1 SEHNR, CDR2 FQNEAQ (reference sequence). Trimming removed 0 bases from V and 4 bases from J, with 9 bases in between. The CDR3 is 14 amino acids. The CDR3 DNA reads as TGTGCCAGCAGCTTAGCCAGGGGTATCACTGAAGCTTTCTTT. This translates into CASSLARGITEAFF.

This clone appeared once. This sequence joins TRBV12-3 or TRBV12-4 and TRBJ1-1; 9 bases are shared with TRBD1. The CDR3 length is 13 residues. V trimming: 6 bases; J trimming: 4 bases; junction bases outside the gene matches: 3. The CDR3 DNA reads as TGTGCCAGCAGGATGACAGGGGGCACTGAAGCTTTCTTT. Its translation is CASRMTGGTEAFF.

The chain links TRBV25-1 to TRBJ1-6; 8 bases map to TRBD1. The trim removed 5 bases at V and 9 bases at J, leaving 6 bases unmatched. This CDR3 is 14 amino acids long. Germline CDR1 reads MGHDK; CDR2 reads SYGVNS. CDR3: CASSQGAWGSPLHF. The CDR3 bases are TGTGCCAGCAGTCAGGGGGCGTGGGGTTCACCCCTCCACTTT.

V and J are TRBV27 and TRBJ2-7, with D perhaps TRBD1 (6 bases). Germline V lookup: CDR1 MNHEY, CDR2 SMNVEV (reference sequence). The CDR3 runs 14 residues. Between the trimmed V and J ends, which lost 5 bases and 4 bases, there was a span of 15 bases. The CDR3 nucleotides are TGTGCCAGCAGTCCGCGACAGGCCCTGTACGAGCAGTACTTC. Translating it yields CASSPRQALYEQYF.

The chain carries TRBV5-6 and TRBJ2-7; 9 positions match TRBD2. The V gene end was trimmed by 2 bases and the J gene end by 5 bases; junction bases not matched to a gene: 5. CDR3 length equals 14 residues. CDR1 and CDR2 from the germline V gene are SGHDT and YYEEEE. The CDR3 DNA reads TGTGCCAGCAGCTTTGATGCGGGGGGGAACGAGCAGTACTTC. The encoded protein is CASSFDAGGNEQYF.

The genes are TRBV5-5 and TRBJ2-5, with D possibly matching TRBD2 (5 bases). CDR1 SGHKS and CDR2 YYEKEE come from the germline V gene (reference sequence). The CDR3 length is 16 residues. Trimming shortened V by 1 base and J by 2 bases, and 15 bases separated the two germline ends. In DNA form, the CDR3 reads TGTGCCAGCAGCTTGCCGCGTCGGGGAAATCAAGAGACCCAGTACTTC. Its translation is CASSLPRRGNQETQYF.

V usage is TRBV6-6 and J usage is TRBJ2-1; D is unresolved. This CDR3 region has 12 residues. Trimming removed 4 bases from V and 4 bases from J, with 5 bases in between. The germline CDR1 and CDR2 sequences are MNHNY and SVGAGI (reference sequence). This CDR3 reads CASSSPYNEQFF. The DNA of the CDR3 is TGTGCCAGCAGTTCCCCATACAATGAGCAGTTCTTC.

The chain uses TRBV5-4 and TRBJ2-1, with D uncertain. The CDR3 is made up of 12 amino acids. Trimming pared 0 bases from V and 8 bases from J, leaving 6 bases between. Germline V CDR1 and CDR2: SGHNT, YYREEE (reference sequence). The CDR3 loop is CASSLEVDEQFF. The CDR3 bases are TGTGCCAGCAGCTTGGAAGTAGATGAGCAGTTCTTC.

The rearrangement joins TRBV7-9 to TRBJ2-5, with TRBD1 identical over 7 bases. Germline V gives CDR1 SEHNR, CDR2 FQNEAQ (reference sequence). This CDR3 is 14 amino acids long. V gave up 6 bases and J gave up 6 bases; unmatched junction bases: 10. In nucleotides, the CDR3 is TGTGCCAGCAGAAGGGACAGCCTCGGTCAGACCCAGTACTTC. Protein product: CASRRDSLGQTQYF. Combining the CDR3 with reference TRBV7-9 and TRBJ2-5 gives the whole variable domain DTGVSQNPRHKITKRGQNVTFRCDPISEHNRLYWYRQTLGQGPEFLTYFQNEAQLEKSRLLSDRFSAERPKGSFSTLEIQRTEQGDSAMYLCASRRDSLGQTQYFGPGTRLLVL.

This clone was detected once. This rearrangement joins TRBV19 to TRBJ1-2, with 10 bases matching TRBD1. V was pared by 7 bases and J by 4 bases, with 12 bases of the junction left unmatched. CDR3 length: 16 amino acids. Germline V gene sequence: CDR1 LNHDA, CDR2 SQIVND (reference sequence). CDR3 DNA sequence: TGTGCCAGTAAAGCTCTGGACAGGGGGAATGGCTATGGCTACACCTTC. Its translation is CASKALDRGNGYGYTF.

The chain couples TRBV6-5 to TRBJ1-1; 8 nucleotides match TRBD1. CDR3 length: 14 amino acids. Germline CDR1 MNHEY, CDR2 SVGAGI. The ends lost 2 bases at V and 7 bases at J; junction bases unmatched: 6. CDR3 in amino acids: CASSYRDRSDEAFF. The CDR3 DNA sequence: TGTGCCAGCAGTTACCGGGACAGGTCTGATGAAGCTTTCTTT.

J is TRBJ2-4 and V is TRBV18; TRBD2 agrees at 8 bases. Per the germline V gene, CDR1 is KGHSH and CDR2 is LQKENI. V gave up 6 bases and J gave up 3 bases; unmatched junction bases: 4. The length of the CDR3 is 14 residues. CDR3 in amino acids: CASSRGGYKNIQYF. CDR3 nucleotide sequence: TGTGCCAGCTCCCGGGGGGGCTACAAAAACATTCAGTACTTC.

J is TRBJ1-1 and V is TRBV19; 7 positions match TRBD1. Losses at the gene ends were 3 bases for V and 1 base for J; bases not matched to a gene: 2. The germline V gene encodes CDR1 LNHDA and CDR2 SQIVND (reference sequence). CDR3 length equals 14 residues. The CDR3 DNA reads as TGTGCCAGTAGTATGGGGACAGCGAACACTGAAGCTTTCTTT. Translated: CASSMGTANTEAFF. The full variable domain, rest sourced from reference TRBV19 and TRBJ1-1, is DGGITQSPKYLFRKEGQNVTLSCEQNLNHDAMYWYRQDPGQGLRLIYYSQIVNDFQKGDIAEGYSVSREKKESFPLTVTSAQKNPTAFYLCASSMGTANTEAFFGQGTRLTVV.